Listed below are T cell receptor beta chains from one sample, sequenced in a study of response to subunit inactivated influenza vaccine. MiXCR was run by TCRdb on the RT-PCR reads, yielding one entry per CDR3 protein. The sample contains about 650,000 distinct CDR3 sequences, 12% to 15% of which appear only once. The specimen comprised PBMCs from blood, sampled around 15 days before vaccination. All receptors derive from a man between 50 and 59 years old who received an inactivated influenza vaccine. Each CDR3 is given with its conserved first and last residue. The D gene is left open where the match is weak. The size field is filled for only some rows; it gives once, few, many or a size class.

CDR3nt | CDR3aa | v_gene | d_gene | abundance | j_gene
TGCAGTGCTAGAGCATCAGCTTTCGCGAATGAGCAGTTCTTC | CSARASAFANEQFF | TRBV20-1 | NA | few | TRBJ2-1
TGTGCCAGCAGTTTGCGGCGACAGAATGAGCAGTTCTTC | CASSLRRQNEQFF | TRBV28 | NA | few | TRBJ2-1
TGTGCCAGCAGCCAGGCCGGGACAGGGGGCGCTGGGAGCACTGAAGCTTTCTTT | CASSQAGTGGAGSTEAFF | TRBV4-2 | TRBD1 | many | TRBJ1-1
TGCAGTGCTAGAGATTGGGGGGATCCTAGCACAGATACGCAGTATTTT | CSARDWGDPSTDTQYF | TRBV20-1 | NA | few | TRBJ2-3
TGCGCCAGCAGCACCAACAGGGGAAACTACGAGCAGTACTTC | CASSTNRGNYEQYF | TRBV5-1 | TRBD1 | few | TRBJ2-7
TGTGCCAGGGCGGATGAAAAACTGTTTTTT | CARADEKLFF | TRBV6-1 | NA | NA | TRBJ1-4
TGTGCCAGCTCACCACGGGAGTCCGGGTCCGAGCAGTACTTC | CASSPRESGSEQYF | TRBV18 | NA | NA | TRBJ2-7
TGTGCCAGTATCAACACAGCCCCCCCCTGGCTAGCGGGAGACAATGAGCAGTTCTTC | CASINTAPPWLAGDNEQFF | TRBV19 | TRBD2 | NA | TRBJ2-1
TGTGCCAGCACCTTTCTAGCGGGGGGGCCGCACAATGAGCAGTTCTTC | CASTFLAGGPHNEQFF | TRBV12-3/TRBV12-4 | TRBD2 | many | TRBJ2-1
TGTGCCAGCAGCGTAGTGGACTACACAGATACGCAGTATTTT | CASSVVDYTDTQYF | TRBV9 | NA | few | TRBJ2-3
TGTGCCAGCAGTTTGTCAGGGTTCGATGAGCAGTTCTTC | CASSLSGFDEQFF | TRBV12-3/TRBV12-4 | NA | many | TRBJ2-1
TGTGCCAGCTCACCTGACAGGCTCCGTGGCTACACCTTC | CASSPDRLRGYTF | TRBV18 | NA | few | TRBJ1-2
TGCGCCAGCAGCCAGGGGACAGGCAGTCACGAGCAGTACTTC | CASSQGTGSHEQYF | TRBV4-1 | TRBD1 | few | TRBJ2-7
TGCAGTGCTTCGGACGGACCCCTCTATGGCTACACCTTC | CSASDGPLYGYTF | TRBV20-1 | NA | many | TRBJ1-2
TGTGCCAGCAGCTTAGACGGGGTCACCCGGGAGCAGTACTTC | CASSLDGVTREQYF | TRBV7-2 | NA | few | TRBJ2-7
TGCAGTGCAGAGGACAACTCCTACGAGCAGTACTTC | CSAEDNSYEQYF | TRBV20-1 | NA | few | TRBJ2-7
TGTGCCAGCAGCCACTTCGGGGAGCTGTTTTTT | CASSHFGELFF | TRBV6-2/TRBV6-3 | NA | many | TRBJ2-2
TGTGCCAGCAGCTTGGTGGGGGACAGGGTCGACATTCAGTACTTC | CASSLVGDRVDIQYF | TRBV5-5 | TRBD1 | few | TRBJ2-4
TGTGCCAGCAGCCCTGACATATTCACCTACGAGCAGTACTTC | CASSPDIFTYEQYF | TRBV7-3 | NA | NA | TRBJ2-7
TGTGCCAGCAGAGGACCGGGACACCCGTACTTC | CASRGPGHPYF | TRBV12-3/TRBV12-4 | NA | few | TRBJ2-7
TGTGCCAGCAGCTTAGGAGGGCGGACAGACAATGAGCAGTTCTTC | CASSLGGRTDNEQFF | TRBV7-6 | NA | NA | TRBJ2-1
TGTGCCAGCAGCCCAGAACCAGGTTCCCCCAATCAGCCCCAGCATTTT | CASSPEPGSPNQPQHF | TRBV9 | NA | NA | TRBJ1-5
TGCAGTGCTAGTCAAATCCGAACCGGGCACGGCTACGAGCAGTACTTC | CSASQIRTGHGYEQYF | TRBV20-1 | NA | NA | TRBJ2-7
TGCGCCAGCACCCAGGCGGGCACCGGGGAGCTGTTTTTT | CASTQAGTGELFF | TRBV5-1 | NA | NA | TRBJ2-2
TGTGCCAGCAGCTTAGGCACCCGTGGCGGAGACTACAATGAGCAGTTCTTC | CASSLGTRGGDYNEQFF | TRBV7-9 | NA | NA | TRBJ2-1
TGTGCCAGCAGCATAGCCCCGGGACATAAGGAAAAACTGTTTTTT | CASSIAPGHKEKLFF | TRBV7-6 | NA | many | TRBJ1-4
TGTGCCAGCAGTTACTCCCAGGACAGCACAGATACGCAGTATTTT | CASSYSQDSTDTQYF | TRBV6-5 | NA | NA | TRBJ2-3
TGTGCCAGCAGCTTAGAGGGGAGGGGCAATCAGCCCCAGCATTTT | CASSLEGRGNQPQHF | TRBV11-2 | NA | few | TRBJ1-5
TGCGCCAGCAGCCTGGGACAGATAAACAATGTGCAGTTCTTC | CASSLGQINNVQFF | TRBV5-1 | TRBD1 | NA | TRBJ2-1
TGCGCCAGCAGCCAAGAATTCCAGGGGCTTGAGCAGTTCTTC | CASSQEFQGLEQFF | TRBV4-3 | NA | few | TRBJ2-1
TGTGCCATCAGTGAAGGGCAAGTACTCTACGAGCAGTACTTC | CAISEGQVLYEQYF | TRBV10-3 | NA | NA | TRBJ2-7
TGTGCCAGCAGCTCCCGGGACACCTCCTACGAGCAGTACTTC | CASSSRDTSYEQYF | TRBV5-4 | NA | NA | TRBJ2-7
TGTGCCAGCAGCTTACACAGAAGCTCCTACAATGAGCAGTTCTTC | CASSLHRSSYNEQFF | TRBV7-2 | NA | many | TRBJ2-1
TGTGCCACCAGTGATGGGGGCGCGGAAGAGACCCAGTACTTC | CATSDGGAEETQYF | TRBV24-1 | NA | NA | TRBJ2-5
TGTGCCAGCAGTTACAGGGCAGGGGCTGGACCGAGATATGGCTACACCTTC | CASSYRAGAGPRYGYTF | TRBV6-2/TRBV6-3 | NA | few | TRBJ1-2
TGTGCCAGCAGCCTGTCATCCAGGGTCGGTGCGAACACCGGGGAGCTGTTTTTT | CASSLSSRVGANTGELFF | TRBV11-2 | NA | NA | TRBJ2-2
TGTGCCAGCAGCCAAGTTGTGACCACAGACAATGAGCAGTTCTTC | CASSQVVTTDNEQFF | TRBV4-2 | NA | NA | TRBJ2-1
TGCGCCAGCAGCTTGGTGGGGACTAGCGTCAATGAGCAGTTCTTC | CASSLVGTSVNEQFF | TRBV5-1 | TRBD2 | few | TRBJ2-1
TGCGCCAGCAGCCAAGATCTACGACGGGGAAGCAATGAGCAGTTCTTC | CASSQDLRRGSNEQFF | TRBV4-3 | NA | NA | TRBJ2-1
TGCAGCGTCCGGGCTCGGGCCACCGGGGAGCTGTTTTTT | CSVRARATGELFF | TRBV29-1 | NA | many | TRBJ2-2
TGCAGCGTTGAGACAGGGAACCAAGAGACCCAGTACTTC | CSVETGNQETQYF | TRBV29-1 | TRBD1 | NA | TRBJ2-5
TGTGCCAGCAGTTACTCGTTCAGGGCCAAAAACATTCAGTACTTC | CASSYSFRAKNIQYF | TRBV6-5 | NA | NA | TRBJ2-4
TGTGCCAGCAGGTCAGACAGGGTAGGAGGGCCCCAGCATTTT | CASRSDRVGGPQHF | TRBV27 | TRBD1 | few | TRBJ1-5
TGCAGTGCTAGAGCCCGAGAGTATGGGTACGAGCAGTACTTC | CSARAREYGYEQYF | TRBV20-1 | NA | NA | TRBJ2-7
TGTGCCAGCAAGGTGGTACAGGGAGGGGCCGGGGAGCTGTTTTTT | CASKVVQGGAGELFF | TRBV12-3/TRBV12-4 | NA | NA | TRBJ2-2
TGCAGTGCCCAATCGACAGCTAGAGGGGAGCAGTACTTC | CSAQSTARGEQYF | TRBV20-1 | NA | few | TRBJ2-7
TGTGCCAGCAGTTTAAACAACAATCAGCCCCAGCATTTT | CASSLNNNQPQHF | TRBV12-3/TRBV12-4 | NA | NA | TRBJ1-5
TGTGCCAGCAGTCCTATCCGGAACACTGAAGCTTTCTTT | CASSPIRNTEAFF | TRBV6-1 | NA | few | TRBJ1-1
TGCAGCGCCCGGACAGATTACAATGAGCAGTTCTTC | CSARTDYNEQFF | TRBV29-1 | NA | many | TRBJ2-1
TGTGCCAGCAGCTTACCTAGCGGGTTCCAAGAGACCCAGTACTTC | CASSLPSGFQETQYF | TRBV7-2 | TRBD2 | NA | TRBJ2-5
TGCAGCGTTGTGAAGTACCAAGAGACCCAGTACTTC | CSVVKYQETQYF | TRBV29-1 | NA | NA | TRBJ2-5
TGCAGCGTTGGTGGGGCTCCAAATGAAAAACTGTTTTTT | CSVGGAPNEKLFF | TRBV29-1 | NA | many | TRBJ1-4
TGTGCCAGCAGCTTGGTGGGCAGGGGAAACACAGATACGCAGTATTTT | CASSLVGRGNTDTQYF | TRBV5-5 | NA | few | TRBJ2-3
TGTGCTGTCGGGGGGGGAGTTTCCTACAATGAGCAGTTCTTC | CAVGGGVSYNEQFF | TRBV2 | TRBD2 | few | TRBJ2-1
TGCGCCAGCAGCCAAGCACGGACAGGGGGCGCGGGAGATACGCAGTATTTT | CASSQARTGGAGDTQYF | TRBV4-3 | TRBD1 | few | TRBJ2-3
TGCAGTGCTAGTTGGAGTCAGGGTCTTCGCGAGCAGTACTTC | CSASWSQGLREQYF | TRBV20-1 | NA | few | TRBJ2-7
TGCGCCAGCAGCTTTGGTAGCGGGACGTTCTACGAGCAGTACTTC | CASSFGSGTFYEQYF | TRBV5-1 | TRBD2 | few | TRBJ2-7
TGTGCCATCAGAAGGACTAGCGGGAGGAGGGAGACCCAGTACTTC | CAIRRTSGRRETQYF | TRBV10-3 | TRBD2 | NA | TRBJ2-5
TGCGCCAGCAGCCAAGTTCCCCAACCGGGACTAAACACCGGGGAGCTGTTTTTT | CASSQVPQPGLNTGELFF | TRBV4-3 | TRBD2 | NA | TRBJ2-2
TGTGCCAGCAGCCAATTCCGACTAGCGACGGAGACCCAGTACTTC | CASSQFRLATETQYF | TRBV14 | TRBD2 | NA | TRBJ2-5